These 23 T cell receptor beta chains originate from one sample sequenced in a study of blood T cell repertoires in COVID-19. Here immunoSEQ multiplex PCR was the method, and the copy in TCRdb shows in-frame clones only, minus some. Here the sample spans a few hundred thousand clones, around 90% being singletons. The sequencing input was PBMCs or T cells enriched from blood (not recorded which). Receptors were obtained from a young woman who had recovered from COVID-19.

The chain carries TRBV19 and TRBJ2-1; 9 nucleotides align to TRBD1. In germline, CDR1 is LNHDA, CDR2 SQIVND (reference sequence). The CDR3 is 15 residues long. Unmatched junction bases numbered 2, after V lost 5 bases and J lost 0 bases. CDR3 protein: CASSGQGSSYNEQFF. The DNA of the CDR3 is TGTGCCAGTAGTGGACAGGGGAGCTCCTACAATGAGCAGTTCTTC.

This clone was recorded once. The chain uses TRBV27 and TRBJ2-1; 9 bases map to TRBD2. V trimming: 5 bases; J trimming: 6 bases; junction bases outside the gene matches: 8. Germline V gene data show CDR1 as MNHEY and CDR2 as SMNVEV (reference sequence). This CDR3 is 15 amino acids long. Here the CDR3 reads CASSPGTSFPNEQFF. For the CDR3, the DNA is TGTGCCAGCAGTCCCGGGACTAGCTTTCCCAATGAGCAGTTCTTC.

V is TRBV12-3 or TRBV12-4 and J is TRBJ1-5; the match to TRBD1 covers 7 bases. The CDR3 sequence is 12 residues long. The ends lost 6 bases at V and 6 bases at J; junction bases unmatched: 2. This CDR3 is CASSTGVQPQHF. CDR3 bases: TGTGCCAGCAGCACAGGGGTTCAGCCCCAGCATTTT.

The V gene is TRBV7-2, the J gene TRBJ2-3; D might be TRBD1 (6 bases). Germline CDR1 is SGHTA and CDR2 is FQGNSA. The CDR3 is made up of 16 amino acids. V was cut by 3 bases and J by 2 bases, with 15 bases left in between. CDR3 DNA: TGTGCCAGCAGCTTCGACCCGGACAGTTACACAGATACGCAGTATTTT. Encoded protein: CASSFDPDSYTDTQYF.

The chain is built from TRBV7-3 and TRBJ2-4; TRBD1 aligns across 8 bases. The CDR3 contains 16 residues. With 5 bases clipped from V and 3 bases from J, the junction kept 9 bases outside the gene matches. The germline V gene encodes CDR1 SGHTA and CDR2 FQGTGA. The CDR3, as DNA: TGTGCCAGCAGCCCACAACCGGACAGGGTCAAAAACATTCAGTACTTC. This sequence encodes CASSPQPDRVKNIQYF.

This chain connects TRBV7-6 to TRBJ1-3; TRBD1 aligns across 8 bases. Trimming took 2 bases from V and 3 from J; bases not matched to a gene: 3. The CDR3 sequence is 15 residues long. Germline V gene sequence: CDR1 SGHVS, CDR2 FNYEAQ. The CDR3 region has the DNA TGTGCCAGCAGCTTAAGACAGGGGAATGGAAACACCATATATTTT. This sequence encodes CASSLRQGNGNTIYF.

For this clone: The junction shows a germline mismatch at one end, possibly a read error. The CDR3: CAWGFSQTQRGF. The CDR3 DNA reads TGTGCCTGGGGGTTTTCCCAAACCCAACGGGGCTTC. The chain carries TRBV30 and TRBJ1-2; D remains ambiguous. The germline V gene has CDR1 GTSNPN and CDR2 SVGIG (reference sequence). The CDR3 loop spans 12 amino acids. The complete variable domain, with remaining parts taken from reference TRBV30 and TRBJ1-2, reads SQTIHQWPATLVQPVGSPLSLECTVEGTSNPNLYWYRQAAGRGLQLLFYSVGIGQISSEVPQNLSASRPQDRQFILSSKKLLLSDSGFYLCAWGFSQTQRGFGSGTRLTVV.

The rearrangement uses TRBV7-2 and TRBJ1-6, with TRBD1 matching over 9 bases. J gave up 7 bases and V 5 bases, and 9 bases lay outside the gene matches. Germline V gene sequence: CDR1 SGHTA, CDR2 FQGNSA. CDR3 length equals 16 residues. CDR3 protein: CASSPTGGGINSPLHF. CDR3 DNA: TGTGCCAGCAGCCCGACAGGGGGAGGTATCAATTCACCCCTCCACTTT. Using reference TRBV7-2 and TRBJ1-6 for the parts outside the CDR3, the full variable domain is GAGVSQSPSNKVTEKGKDVELRCDPISGHTALYWYRQSLGQGLEFLIYFQGNSAPDKSGLPSDRFSAERTGGSVSTLTIQRTQQEDSAVYLCASSPTGGGINSPLHFGNGTRLTVT.

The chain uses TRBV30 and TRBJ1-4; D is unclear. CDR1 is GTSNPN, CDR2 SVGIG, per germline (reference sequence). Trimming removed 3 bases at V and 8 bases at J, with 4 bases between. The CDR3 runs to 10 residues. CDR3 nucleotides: TGTGCCTGGAGCCTCGAAAAACTGTTTTTT. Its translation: CAWSLEKLFF. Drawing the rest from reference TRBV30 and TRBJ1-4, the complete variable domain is SQTIHQWPATLVQPVGSPLSLECTVEGTSNPNLYWYRQAAGRGLQLLFYSVGIGQISSEVPQNLSASRPQDRQFILSSKKLLLSDSGFYLCAWSLEKLFFGSGTQLSVL.

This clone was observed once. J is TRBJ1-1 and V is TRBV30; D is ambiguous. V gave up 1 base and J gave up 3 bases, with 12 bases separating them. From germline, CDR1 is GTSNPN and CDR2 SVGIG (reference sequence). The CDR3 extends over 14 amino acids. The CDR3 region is CAWSGLSGYTEAFF. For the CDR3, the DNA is TGTGCCTGGAGTGGTCTTAGCGGTTACACTGAAGCTTTCTTT. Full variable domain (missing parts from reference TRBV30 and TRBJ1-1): SQTIHQWPATLVQPVGSPLSLECTVEGTSNPNLYWYRQAAGRGLQLLFYSVGIGQISSEVPQNLSASRPQDRQFILSSKKLLLSDSGFYLCAWSGLSGYTEAFFGQGTRLTVV.

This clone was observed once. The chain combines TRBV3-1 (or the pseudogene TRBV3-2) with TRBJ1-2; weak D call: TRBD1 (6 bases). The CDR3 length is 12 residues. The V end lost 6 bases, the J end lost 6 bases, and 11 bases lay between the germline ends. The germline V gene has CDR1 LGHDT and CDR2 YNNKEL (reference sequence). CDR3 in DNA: TGTGCCAGCAGTCTCACAGGGAATGGCTACACCTTC. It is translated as CASSLTGNGYTF.

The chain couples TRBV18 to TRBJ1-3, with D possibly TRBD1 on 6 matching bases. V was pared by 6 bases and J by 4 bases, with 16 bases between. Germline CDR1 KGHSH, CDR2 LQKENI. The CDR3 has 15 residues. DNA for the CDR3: TGTGCCAGCTCGGACCGGACAGCCGGAGGAAACACCATATATTTT. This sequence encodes CASSDRTAGGNTIYF.

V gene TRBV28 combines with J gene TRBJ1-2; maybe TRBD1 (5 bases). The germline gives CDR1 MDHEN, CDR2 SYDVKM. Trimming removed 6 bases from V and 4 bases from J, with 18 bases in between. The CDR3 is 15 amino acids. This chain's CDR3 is CASRSDSGPFYGYTF. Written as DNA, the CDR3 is TGTGCCAGCAGGTCTGACAGTGGGCCGTTCTATGGCTACACCTTC.

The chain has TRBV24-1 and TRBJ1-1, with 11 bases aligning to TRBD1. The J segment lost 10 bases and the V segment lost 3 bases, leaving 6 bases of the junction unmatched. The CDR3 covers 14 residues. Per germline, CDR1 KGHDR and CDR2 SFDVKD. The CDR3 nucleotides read TGTGCCACCAGTGATGGGGGACAGGGGGAAAGAGCTTTCTTT. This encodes CATSDGGQGERAFF.

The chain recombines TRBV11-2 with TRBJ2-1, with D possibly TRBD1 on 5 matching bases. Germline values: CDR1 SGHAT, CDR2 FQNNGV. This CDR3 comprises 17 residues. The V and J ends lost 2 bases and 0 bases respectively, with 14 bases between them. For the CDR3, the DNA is TGTGCCAGCAGCTTATTTAAGGGGAAGAGCTCCTACAATGAGCAGTTCTTC. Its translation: CASSLFKGKSSYNEQFF.

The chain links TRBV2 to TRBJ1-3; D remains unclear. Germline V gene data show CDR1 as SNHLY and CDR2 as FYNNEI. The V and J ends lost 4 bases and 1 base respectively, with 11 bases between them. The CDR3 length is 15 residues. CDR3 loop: CASSAFRTSGNTIYF. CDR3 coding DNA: TGTGCCAGCAGTGCGTTCAGGACTTCTGGAAACACCATATATTTT.

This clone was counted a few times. For the CDR3, the DNA is TGTGCCAGCAGTGGGCAGGGGGGTAACGGGCTGGGCACAGATACGCAGTATTTT. Its protein is CASSGQGGNGLGTDTQYF. The chain uses TRBV6-1 and TRBJ2-3; D perhaps matches TRBD1 (7 bases). The germline V and J ends were trimmed by 4 bases and 1 base, with 21 bases remaining between them. CDR3 size: 18 residues. Germline-derived CDR1 and CDR2 are MNHNS and SASEGT.

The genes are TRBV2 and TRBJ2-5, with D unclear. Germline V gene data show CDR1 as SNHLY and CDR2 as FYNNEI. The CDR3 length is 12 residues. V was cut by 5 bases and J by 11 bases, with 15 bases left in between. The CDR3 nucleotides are TGTGCCAGCAGTTATTCCACGCAGGTGCAGTACTTC. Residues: CASSYSTQVQYF.

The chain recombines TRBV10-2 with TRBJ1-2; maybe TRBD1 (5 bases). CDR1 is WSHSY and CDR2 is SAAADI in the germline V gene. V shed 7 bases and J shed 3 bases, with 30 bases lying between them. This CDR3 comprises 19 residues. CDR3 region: CASTLGPYPLPALHYGYTF. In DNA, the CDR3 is TGCGCCAGCACCTTGGGGCCGTACCCTCTTCCCGCCCTCCACTATGGCTACACCTTC.

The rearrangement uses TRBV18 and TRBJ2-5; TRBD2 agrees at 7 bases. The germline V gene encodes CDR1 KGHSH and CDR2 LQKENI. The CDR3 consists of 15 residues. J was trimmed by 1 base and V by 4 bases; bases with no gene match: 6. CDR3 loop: CASSLPGGFQETQYF. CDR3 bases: TGTGCCAGCTCACTCCCGGGGGGTTTCCAAGAGACCCAGTACTTC.

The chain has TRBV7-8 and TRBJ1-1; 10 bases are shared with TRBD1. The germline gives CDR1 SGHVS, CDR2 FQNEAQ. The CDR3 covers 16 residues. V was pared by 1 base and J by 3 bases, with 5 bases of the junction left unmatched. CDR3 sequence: CASSLDFGTGDTEAFF. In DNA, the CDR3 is TGTGCCAGCAGCTTAGATTTCGGGACAGGGGACACTGAAGCTTTCTTT.

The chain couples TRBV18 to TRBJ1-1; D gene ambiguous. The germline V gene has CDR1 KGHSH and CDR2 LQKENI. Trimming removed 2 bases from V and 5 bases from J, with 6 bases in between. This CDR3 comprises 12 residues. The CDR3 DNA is TGTGCCAGCTCACCAGGGAGGACTGAAGCTTTCTTT. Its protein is CASSPGRTEAFF.

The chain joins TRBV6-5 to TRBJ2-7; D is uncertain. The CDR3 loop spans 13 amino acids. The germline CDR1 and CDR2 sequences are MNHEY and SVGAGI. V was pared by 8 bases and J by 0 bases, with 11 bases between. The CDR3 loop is CASVSWSSYEQYF. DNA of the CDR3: TGTGCCAGCGTCAGTTGGAGCTCCTACGAGCAGTACTTC.